This T cell receptor beta chain appears in the sequencing data of a study of T cell changes during pregnancy in multiple sclerosis. V was clipped by 4 bases and J by 2 bases, with 9 bases between them. The CDR3 loop spans 13 amino acids. Germline assignment: CDR1 SGDLS and CDR2 YYNGEE. The data were produced by immunoSEQ multiplex PCR, yet TCRdb's version contains in-frame clones alone and is incomplete. Of around 36,000 clones in the sample, around 94% were seen once. The specimen was peripheral blood, collected before pregnancy. This sequence originates from a female donor with multiple sclerosis, enrolled in a pregnancy study. The genes are TRBV9 and TRBJ2-5; possibly TRBD2 for D (6 bases). The CDR3 DNA follows: TGTGCCAGCAGCCTCCGGGGGCAAGAGACCCAGTACTTC. It codes for CASSLRGQETQYF.